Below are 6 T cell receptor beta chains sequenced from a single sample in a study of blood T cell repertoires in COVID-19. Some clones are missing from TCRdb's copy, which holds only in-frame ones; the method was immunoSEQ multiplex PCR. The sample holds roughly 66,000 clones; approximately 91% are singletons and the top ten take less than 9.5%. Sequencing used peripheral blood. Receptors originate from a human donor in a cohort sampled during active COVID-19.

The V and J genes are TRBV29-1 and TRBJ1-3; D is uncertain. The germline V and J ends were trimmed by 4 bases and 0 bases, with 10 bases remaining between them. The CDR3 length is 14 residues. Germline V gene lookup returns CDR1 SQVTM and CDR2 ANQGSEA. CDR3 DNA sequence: TGCAGCGTTGGGCACGAAAACTCTGGAAACACCATATATTTT. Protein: CSVGHENSGNTIYF.

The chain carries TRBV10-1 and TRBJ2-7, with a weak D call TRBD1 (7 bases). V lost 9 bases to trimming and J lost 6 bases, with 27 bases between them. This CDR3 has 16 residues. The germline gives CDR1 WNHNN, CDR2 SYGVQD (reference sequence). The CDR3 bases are TGCGCCAGTCCAGACAGGGAGGATTTTCTTCACGGCGAGCAGTACTTC. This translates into CASPDREDFLHGEQYF.

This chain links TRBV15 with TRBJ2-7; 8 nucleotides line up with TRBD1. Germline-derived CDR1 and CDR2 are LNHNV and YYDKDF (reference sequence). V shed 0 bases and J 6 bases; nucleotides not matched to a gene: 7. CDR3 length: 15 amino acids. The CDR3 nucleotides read TGTGCCACCAGCAGAGATCGGGCAGGGGGCGGCGAGCAGTACTTC. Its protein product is CATSRDRAGGGEQYF.

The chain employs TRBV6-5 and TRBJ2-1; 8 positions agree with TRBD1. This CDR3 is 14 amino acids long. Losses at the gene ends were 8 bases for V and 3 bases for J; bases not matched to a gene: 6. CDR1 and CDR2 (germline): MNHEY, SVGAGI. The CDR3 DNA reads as TGTGCCAGCCTACCCGGGACAGGCTACAATGAGCAGTTCTTC. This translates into CASLPGTGYNEQFF.

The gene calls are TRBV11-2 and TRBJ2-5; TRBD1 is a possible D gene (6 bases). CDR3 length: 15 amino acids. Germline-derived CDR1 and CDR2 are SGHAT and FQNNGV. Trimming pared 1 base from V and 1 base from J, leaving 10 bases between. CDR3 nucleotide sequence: TGTGCCAGCAGCTTAGTCGACAGGTCCCAAGAGACCCAGTACTTC. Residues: CASSLVDRSQETQYF.

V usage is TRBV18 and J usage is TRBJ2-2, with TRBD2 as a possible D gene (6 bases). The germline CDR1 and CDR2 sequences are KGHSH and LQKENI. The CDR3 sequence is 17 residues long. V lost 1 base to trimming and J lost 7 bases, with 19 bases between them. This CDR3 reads CASSPRFPGVESGELFF. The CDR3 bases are TGTGCCAGCTCACCACGCTTCCCGGGGGTTGAGAGCGGGGAGCTGTTTTTT.